Following are 18 T cell receptor beta chains from one sample sequenced in a study of blood T cell repertoires in COVID-19. Here immunoSEQ multiplex PCR was the method, and the copy in TCRdb shows in-frame clones only, minus some. In the table there are some 200,000 clones, 70% to 90% of which are singletons. The specimen sequenced was peripheral blood. The receptors here all came from a man aged 50-59 years who had recovered from COVID-19.

V and J are TRBV30 and TRBJ2-7; 9 positions match TRBD2. Trimming took 0 bases from V and 2 from J; bases not matched to a gene: 5. CDR1 and CDR2 from the germline V gene are GTSNPN and SVGIG (reference sequence). The CDR3 is made up of 15 amino acids. The CDR3 bases are TGTGCCTGGAGTGTTAGTCTAGCGGGACCCTACGAGCAGTACTTC. Translated, it gives CAWSVSLAGPYEQYF. The complete variable domain, with remaining parts taken from reference TRBV30 and TRBJ2-7, reads SQTIHQWPATLVQPVGSPLSLECTVEGTSNPNLYWYRQAAGRGLQLLFYSVGIGQISSEVPQNLSASRPQDRQFILSSKKLLLSDSGFYLCAWSVSLAGPYEQYFGPGTRLTVT.

The rearrangement joins TRBV6-5 to TRBJ1-6; no definite D call. With 4 bases removed from V and 7 bases from J, the gap between germline ends came to 11 bases. The CDR3 spans 14 residues. Germline assignment: CDR1 MNHEY and CDR2 SVGAGI. CDR3 coding DNA: TGTGCCAGCAGTTCGCACCTGGGCAATTCACCCCTCCACTTT. This codes for CASSSHLGNSPLHF.

The CDR3: CASSQAGGINTGELFF. The DNA for the CDR3 is TGTGCCAGCAGCCAAGCTGGCGGGATCAACACCGGGGAGCTGTTTTTT. The rearrangement links TRBV3-1 (or the pseudogene TRBV3-2) to TRBJ2-2; weak D call: TRBD2 (6 bases). Trimming pared 1 base from V and 2 bases from J, leaving 11 bases between. CDR1 LGHDT and CDR2 YNNKEL come from the germline V gene (reference sequence). This CDR3 is 16 amino acids long.

This CDR3 is CASSPTPDRWGYEQYF. The CDR3 nucleotides are TGTGCCAGCAGCCCCACACCGGACAGGTGGGGTTACGAGCAGTACTTC. The chain carries TRBV7-8 and TRBJ2-7, with 7 bases aligning to TRBD1. The CDR3 loop spans 16 amino acids. Looked up from germline, CDR1 is SGHVS and CDR2 is FQNEAQ. Losses at the gene ends were 5 bases for V and 4 bases for J; bases not matched to a gene: 14.

The chain has TRBV4-1 and TRBJ1-5; 8 bases align to TRBD1. CDR3 size: 16 residues. Losses at the gene ends were 0 bases for V and 5 bases for J; bases not matched to a gene: 6. Germline CDR1 MGHRA, CDR2 YSYEKL. CDR3 in DNA: TGCGCCAGCAGCCAAGAACAGGGGGGTTTGGATCAGCCCCAGCATTTT. Residues: CASSQEQGGLDQPQHF.

The rearrangement joins TRBV19 to TRBJ1-1, with a weak D call TRBD1 (5 bases). Germline values: CDR1 LNHDA, CDR2 SQIVND (reference sequence). V shed 8 bases and J shed 3 bases, with 13 bases lying between them. This CDR3 is built from 13 residues. CDR3 in amino acids: CASSGFADTEAFF. CDR3 nucleotide sequence: TGTGCCAGTTCAGGGTTTGCGGACACTGAAGCTTTCTTT.

The chain is built from TRBV13 and TRBJ2-5; possible D gene TRBD2, 5 bases. The CDR3 has 12 amino acids. Trimming pared 4 bases from V and 10 bases from J, leaving 13 bases between. CDR1 is PRHDT, CDR2 FYEKMQ, per germline (reference sequence). CDR3: CASSYSAEVQYF. CDR3 in DNA: TGTGCCAGCAGCTATTCCGCGGAGGTCCAGTACTTC.

This chain links TRBV14 with TRBJ2-1, with 8 bases aligning to TRBD1. J was trimmed by 9 bases and V by 1 base; bases with no gene match: 2. The CDR3 totals 13 residues. Per germline, CDR1 SGHDN and CDR2 FVKESK. The CDR3 bases are TGTGCCAGCAGCCAAGGACAGGGGACTGAGCAGTTCTTC. Its protein is CASSQGQGTEQFF.

The sample holds one count of this clone. V is TRBV5-1 and J is TRBJ2-7; 9 bases map to TRBD1. Germline V CDR1 and CDR2: SGHRS, YFSETQ. Germline trimming cut 3 bases from V and 0 bases from J; bases unmatched to any gene: 4. The CDR3 has 15 amino acids. In nucleotides, the CDR3 is TGCGCCAGCAGCTCCCAGACAGGGGGCTCCTACGAGCAGTACTTC. As protein: CASSSQTGGSYEQYF.

The chain has TRBV2 and TRBJ2-5; a possible D gene is TRBD2 (6 bases). Germline CDR1 SNHLY, CDR2 FYNNEI. The CDR3 is made up of 13 amino acids. V was pared by 6 bases and J by 5 bases, with 13 bases between. CDR3 nucleotide sequence: TGTGCCAGCAGGGGTTGGAGCGGGGAGACCCAGTACTTC. Translating gives CASRGWSGETQYF. Combining the CDR3 with reference TRBV2 and TRBJ2-5 gives the whole variable domain EPEVTQTPSHQVTQMGQEVILRCVPISNHLYFYWYRQILGQKVEFLVSFYNNEISEKSEIFDDQFSVERPDGSNFTLKIRSTKLEDSAMYFCASRGWSGETQYFGPGTRLLVL.

The V and J genes are TRBV28 and TRBJ2-4; 8 bases map to TRBD1. Trimming took 2 bases from V and 1 from J; bases not matched to a gene: 7. The length of the CDR3 is 17 residues. CDR1 MDHEN and CDR2 SYDVKM come from the germline V gene. Here the CDR3 DNA reads TGTGCCAGCAGTTTACCTGGACAGGGAAGGGCCAAAAACATTCAGTACTTC. Encoded protein: CASSLPGQGRAKNIQYF.

The V and J genes are TRBV7-9 and TRBJ2-2; perhaps TRBD2 as D (6 bases). CDR1 is SEHNR and CDR2 is FQNEAQ in the germline V gene (reference sequence). The CDR3 loop spans 14 amino acids. Trimming pared 3 bases from V and 4 bases from J, leaving 9 bases between. For the CDR3, the DNA is TGTGCCAGCAGCTTTGGAGGGCTCACCGGGGAGCTGTTTTTT. Amino acids: CASSFGGLTGELFF.

The genes are TRBV3-1 (or the pseudogene TRBV3-2) and TRBJ2-1; D gene ambiguous. Looked up from germline, CDR1 is LGHDT and CDR2 is YNNKEL (reference sequence). Trimming cost V 4 bases and J 6 bases, with 4 bases left between them. CDR3 length equals 11 residues. The CDR3 DNA reads as TGTGCCAGCAGCCCCGGCAATGAGCAGTTCTTC. Protein product: CASSPGNEQFF.

This chain uses TRBV3-1 (or the pseudogene TRBV3-2) with TRBJ2-7; 13 nucleotides match TRBD2. The CDR3 spans 18 residues. V trimming: 4 bases; J trimming: 2 bases; junction bases outside the gene matches: 11. Germline V CDR1 and CDR2: LGHDT, YNNKEL (reference sequence). CDR3 amino acids: CASSPGGTSGKRAYEQYF. The CDR3 coding sequence is TGTGCCAGCAGCCCTGGCGGGACTAGCGGGAAAAGGGCCTACGAGCAGTACTTC.

The count of this clone is one. The V call is TRBV20-1, the J call TRBJ2-2; 8 bases map to TRBD1. The CDR3 has 13 residues. Looked up from germline, CDR1 is DFQATT and CDR2 is SNEGSKA (reference sequence). The V segment lost 3 bases and the J segment 5 bases; nucleotides outside the gene matches: 2. CDR3 sequence: CSASRQGTGELFF. The CDR3 bases are TGCAGTGCTAGTCGACAGGGGACCGGGGAGCTGTTTTTT.

CDR3 residues: CASSRGGGASGYTF. The CDR3 nucleotides read TGTGCCAGCAGTCGGGGCGGGGGGGCCAGTGGCTACACCTTC. This chain joins TRBV6-5 and TRBJ1-2, with a weak D call TRBD1 (6 bases). V was clipped by 5 bases and J by 7 bases, with 17 bases between them. In germline, CDR1 is MNHEY, CDR2 SVGAGI. CDR3 length: 14 amino acids.

In regard to this clone: A read error may produce the germline difference seen at one junction end. The chain combines TRBV2 with TRBJ2-5; maybe TRBD1 (5 bases). Germline values: CDR1 SNHLY, CDR2 FYNNEI. This CDR3 has 12 amino acids. CDR3 in amino acids: CASGDRQETQYF. For the CDR3, the DNA is TGTGCCAGCGGTGACAGACAAGAGACCCAGTACTTC.

This chain connects TRBV7-8 to TRBJ2-7; 10 bases agree with TRBD2. The CDR3 sequence is 19 residues long. Looked up from germline, CDR1 is SGHVS and CDR2 is FQNEAQ. J lost 6 bases, V lost 1 base, and 18 bases had no gene match. The DNA for the CDR3 is TGTGCCAGCAGCTTAGTTAGGCTAGCGGGAGTTGTGAGGCGTTCCGAGCAGTACTTC. Translating gives CASSLVRLAGVVRRSEQYF.